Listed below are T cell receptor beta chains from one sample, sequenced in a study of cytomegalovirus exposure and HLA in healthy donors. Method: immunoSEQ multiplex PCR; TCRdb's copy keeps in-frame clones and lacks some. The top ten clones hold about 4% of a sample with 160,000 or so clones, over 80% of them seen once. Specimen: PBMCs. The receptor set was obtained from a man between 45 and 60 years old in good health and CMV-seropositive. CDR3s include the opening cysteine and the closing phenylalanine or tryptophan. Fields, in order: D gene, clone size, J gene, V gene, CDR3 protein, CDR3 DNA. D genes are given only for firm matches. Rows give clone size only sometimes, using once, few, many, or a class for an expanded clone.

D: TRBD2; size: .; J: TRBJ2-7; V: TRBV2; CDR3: CASSAGTKTFQVYEQYF; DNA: TGTGCCAGCAGTGCCGGGACTAAGACATTTCAGGTCTACGAGCAGTACTTC
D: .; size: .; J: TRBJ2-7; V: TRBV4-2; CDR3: CASSQEAGTSYYEQYF; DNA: TGTGCCAGCAGCCAAGAGGCCGGGACTTCCTACTACGAGCAGTACTTC
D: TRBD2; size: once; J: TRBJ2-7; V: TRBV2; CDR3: CASTLKPGLAGYEQYF; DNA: TGTGCCAGCACTCTGAAGCCGGGACTAGCGGGCTACGAGCAGTACTTC
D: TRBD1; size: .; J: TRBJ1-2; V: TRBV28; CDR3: CASRSGQGNYGYTF; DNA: TGTGCCAGCAGGTCAGGACAGGGAAACTATGGCTACACCTTC
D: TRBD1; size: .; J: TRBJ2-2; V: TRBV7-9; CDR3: CASSKTGGSTGELFF; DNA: TGTGCCAGCAGCAAAACAGGGGGGTCCACCGGGGAGCTGTTTTTT
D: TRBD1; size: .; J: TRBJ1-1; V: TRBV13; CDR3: CASSVRTGEMNTEAFF; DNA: TGTGCCAGCAGCGTACGGACAGGGGAGATGAACACTGAAGCTTTCTTT
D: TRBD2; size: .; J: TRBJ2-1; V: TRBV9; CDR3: CASSVGGGSNNEQFF; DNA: TGTGCCAGCAGCGTAGGGGGCGGGAGTAATAATGAGCAGTTCTTC
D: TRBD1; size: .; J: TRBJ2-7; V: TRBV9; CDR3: CASSVDGTGNYEQYF; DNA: TGTGCCAGCAGCGTAGACGGGACAGGGAATTACGAGCAGTACTTC
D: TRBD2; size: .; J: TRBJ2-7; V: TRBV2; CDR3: CASTGLAGISLYEQYF; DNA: TGTGCCAGCACAGGACTAGCGGGAATCTCACTCTACGAGCAGTACTTC
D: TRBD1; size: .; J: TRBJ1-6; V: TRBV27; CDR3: CASSLTQGARNSPLHF; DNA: TGTGCCAGCAGTCTGACCCAGGGGGCGCGTAATTCACCCCTCCACTTT
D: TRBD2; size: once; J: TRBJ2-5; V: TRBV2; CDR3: CASRAGGETQYF; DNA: TGTGCCAGCAGGGCGGGGGGAGAGACCCAGTACTTC
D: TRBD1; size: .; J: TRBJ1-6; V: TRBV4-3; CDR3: CASSQGTGYNSPLHF; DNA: TGCGCCAGCAGCCAAGGGACAGGGTATAATTCACCCCTCCACTTT
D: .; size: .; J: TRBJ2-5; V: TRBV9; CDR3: CASSPTGGQETQYF; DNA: TGTGCCAGCAGCCCGACAGGAGGCCAAGAGACCCAGTACTTC
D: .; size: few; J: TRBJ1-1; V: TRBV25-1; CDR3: CASGSRVNTEAFF; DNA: TGTGCCAGCGGGAGTAGGGTAAACACTGAAGCTTTCTTT
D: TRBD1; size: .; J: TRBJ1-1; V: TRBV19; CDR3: CASSDPAGTGDGDTEAFF; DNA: TGTGCCAGTAGTGACCCAGCCGGGACAGGGGACGGAGACACTGAAGCTTTCTTT
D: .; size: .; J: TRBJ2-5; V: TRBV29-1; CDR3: CSVLQETQYF; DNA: TGCAGCGTACTTCAAGAGACCCAGTACTTC